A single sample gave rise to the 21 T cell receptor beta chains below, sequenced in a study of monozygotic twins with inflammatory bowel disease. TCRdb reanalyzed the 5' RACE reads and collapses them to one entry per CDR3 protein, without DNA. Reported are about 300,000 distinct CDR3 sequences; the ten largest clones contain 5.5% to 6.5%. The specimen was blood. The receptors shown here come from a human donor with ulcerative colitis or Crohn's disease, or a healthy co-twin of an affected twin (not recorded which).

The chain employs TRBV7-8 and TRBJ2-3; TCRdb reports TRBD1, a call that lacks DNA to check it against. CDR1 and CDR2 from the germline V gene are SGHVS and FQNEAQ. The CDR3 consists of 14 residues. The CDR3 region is CASSLLRGPDTQYF.

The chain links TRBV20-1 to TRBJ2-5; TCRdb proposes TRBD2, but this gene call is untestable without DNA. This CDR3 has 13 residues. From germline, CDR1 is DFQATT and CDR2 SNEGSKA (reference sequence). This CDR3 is CSARSGGQETQYF.

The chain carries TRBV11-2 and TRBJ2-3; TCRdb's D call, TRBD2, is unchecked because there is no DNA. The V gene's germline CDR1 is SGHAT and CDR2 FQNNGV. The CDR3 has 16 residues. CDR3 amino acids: CASSLEGLASTDTQYF.

The CDR3 reads CASIRGNRVYDGYTF. This chain connects TRBV28 to TRBJ1-2; TCRdb names TRBD1, which stays unverified in the absence of DNA. CDR1 and CDR2 from the germline V gene are MDHEN and SYDVKM. There are 15 residues in the CDR3.

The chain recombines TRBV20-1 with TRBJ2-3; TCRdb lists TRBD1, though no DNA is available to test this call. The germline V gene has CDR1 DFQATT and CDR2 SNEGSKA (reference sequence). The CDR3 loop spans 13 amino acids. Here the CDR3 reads CSARKGTTDTQYF.

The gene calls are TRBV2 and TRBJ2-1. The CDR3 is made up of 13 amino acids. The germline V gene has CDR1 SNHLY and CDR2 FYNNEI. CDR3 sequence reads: CASSESVRNEQFF.

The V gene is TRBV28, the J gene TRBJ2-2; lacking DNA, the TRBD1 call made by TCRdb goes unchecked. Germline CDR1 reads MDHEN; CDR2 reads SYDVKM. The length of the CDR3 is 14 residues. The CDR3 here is CASRQGRITGELFF.

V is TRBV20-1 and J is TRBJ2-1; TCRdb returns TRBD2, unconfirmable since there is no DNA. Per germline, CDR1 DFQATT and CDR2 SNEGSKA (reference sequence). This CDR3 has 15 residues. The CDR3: CSAACRDCSYNEQFF.

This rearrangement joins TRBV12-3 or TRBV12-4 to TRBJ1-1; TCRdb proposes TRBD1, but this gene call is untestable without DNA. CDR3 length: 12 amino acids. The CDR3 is CASSLPGFRAFF.

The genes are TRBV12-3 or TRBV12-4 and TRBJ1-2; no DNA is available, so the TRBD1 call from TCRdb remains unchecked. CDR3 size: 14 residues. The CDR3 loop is CASAEGAGGYGYTF.

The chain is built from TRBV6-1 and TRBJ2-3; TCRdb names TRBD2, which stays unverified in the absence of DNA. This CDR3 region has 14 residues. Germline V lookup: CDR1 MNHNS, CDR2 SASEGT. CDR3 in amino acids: CASSVRGSGDTQYF.

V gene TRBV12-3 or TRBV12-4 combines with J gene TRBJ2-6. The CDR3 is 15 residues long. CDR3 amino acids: CASRPKNSGANVLTF.

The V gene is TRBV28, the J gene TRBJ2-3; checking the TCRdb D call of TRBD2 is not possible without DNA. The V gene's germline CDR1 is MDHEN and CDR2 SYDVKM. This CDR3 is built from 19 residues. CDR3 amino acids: CASSSKLAGGPGRTDTQYF.

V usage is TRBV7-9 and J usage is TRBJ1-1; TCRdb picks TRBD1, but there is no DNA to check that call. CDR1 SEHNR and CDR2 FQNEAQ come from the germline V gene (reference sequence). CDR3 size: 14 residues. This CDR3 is CASTSPEGRTEAFF.

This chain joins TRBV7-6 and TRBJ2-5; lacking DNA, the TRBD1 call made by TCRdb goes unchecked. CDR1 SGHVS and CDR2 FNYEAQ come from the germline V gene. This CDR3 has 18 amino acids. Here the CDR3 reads CASSYDPPIRGIGETQYF.

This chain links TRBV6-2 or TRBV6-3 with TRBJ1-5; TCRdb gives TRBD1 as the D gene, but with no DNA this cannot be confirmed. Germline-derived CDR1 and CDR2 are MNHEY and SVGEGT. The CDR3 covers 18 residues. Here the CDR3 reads CASSYWARTGIDHQPQHF.

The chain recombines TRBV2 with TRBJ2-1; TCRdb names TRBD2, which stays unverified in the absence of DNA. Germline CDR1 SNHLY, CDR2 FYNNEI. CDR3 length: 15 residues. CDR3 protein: CASSDRRLAENEQFF.

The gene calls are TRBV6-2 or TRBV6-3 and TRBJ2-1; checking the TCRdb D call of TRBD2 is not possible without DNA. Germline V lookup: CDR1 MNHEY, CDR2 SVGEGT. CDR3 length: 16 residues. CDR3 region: CASSSKRDPSYNEQFF.

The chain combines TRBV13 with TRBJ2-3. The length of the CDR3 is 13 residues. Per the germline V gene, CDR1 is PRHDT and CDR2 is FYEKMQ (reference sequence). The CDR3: CASSPTNPDTQYF.

The CDR3 is CASCDFRGQGRAGELFF. This chain links TRBV11-2 with TRBJ2-2; TCRdb's D call, TRBD1, is unchecked because there is no DNA. The CDR3 consists of 17 residues. Per the germline V gene, CDR1 is SGHAT and CDR2 is FQNNGV.

CDR3 region: CASSSELTDTQYF. V gene TRBV5-1 combines with J gene TRBJ2-3. The germline gives CDR1 SGHRS, CDR2 YFSETQ. The CDR3 length is 13 residues.